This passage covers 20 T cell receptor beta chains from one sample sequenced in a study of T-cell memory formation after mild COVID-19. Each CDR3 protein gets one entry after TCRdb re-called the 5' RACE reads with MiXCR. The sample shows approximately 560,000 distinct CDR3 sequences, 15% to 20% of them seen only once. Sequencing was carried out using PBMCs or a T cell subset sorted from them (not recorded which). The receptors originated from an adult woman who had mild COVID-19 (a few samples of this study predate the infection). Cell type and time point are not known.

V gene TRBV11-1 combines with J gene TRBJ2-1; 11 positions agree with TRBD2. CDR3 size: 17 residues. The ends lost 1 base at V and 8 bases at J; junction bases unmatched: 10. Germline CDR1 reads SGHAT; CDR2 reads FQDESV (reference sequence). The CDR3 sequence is CASSLGSGRARADEQFF. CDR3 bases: TGTGCCAGCAGCTTAGGTAGCGGGAGGGCCAGGGCCGATGAGCAGTTCTTC.

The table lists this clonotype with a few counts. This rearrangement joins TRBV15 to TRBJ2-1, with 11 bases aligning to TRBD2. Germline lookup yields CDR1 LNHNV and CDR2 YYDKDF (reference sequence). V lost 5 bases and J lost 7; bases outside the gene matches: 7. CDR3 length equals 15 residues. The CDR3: CATSLIWTSGNEQFF. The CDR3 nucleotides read TGTGCCACCAGCTTAATTTGGACTAGCGGGAATGAGCAGTTCTTC.

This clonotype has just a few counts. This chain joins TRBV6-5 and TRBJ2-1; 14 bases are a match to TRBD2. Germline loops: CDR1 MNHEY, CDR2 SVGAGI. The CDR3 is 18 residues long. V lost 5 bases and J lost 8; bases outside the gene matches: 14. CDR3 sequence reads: CASSTIGTSGSFSHEQFF. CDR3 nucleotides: TGTGCCAGCAGTACTATTGGGACTAGCGGGAGTTTTAGCCATGAGCAGTTCTTC.

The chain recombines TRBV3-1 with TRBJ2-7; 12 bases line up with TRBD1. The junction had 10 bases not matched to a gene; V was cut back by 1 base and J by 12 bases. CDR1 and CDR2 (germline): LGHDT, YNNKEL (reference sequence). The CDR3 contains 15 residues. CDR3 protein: CASSQVGTGGESLYF. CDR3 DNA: TGTGCCAGCAGCCAAGTCGGGACAGGGGGCGAGTCGCTGTACTTC.

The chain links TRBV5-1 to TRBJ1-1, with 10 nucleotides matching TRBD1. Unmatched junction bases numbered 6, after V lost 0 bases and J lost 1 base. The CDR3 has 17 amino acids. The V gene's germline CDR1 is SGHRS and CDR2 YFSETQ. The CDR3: CASSLVGDRGSNTEAFF. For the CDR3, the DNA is TGCGCCAGCAGCTTGGTCGGGGACAGGGGATCGAACACTGAAGCTTTCTTT.

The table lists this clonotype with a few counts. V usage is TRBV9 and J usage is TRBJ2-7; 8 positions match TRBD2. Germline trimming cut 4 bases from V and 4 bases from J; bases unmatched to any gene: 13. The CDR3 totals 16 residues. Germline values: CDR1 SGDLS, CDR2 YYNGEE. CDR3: CASSPQAGEIVYEQYF. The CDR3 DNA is TGTGCCAGCAGCCCTCAAGCGGGGGAAATCGTTTACGAGCAGTACTTC.

CDR3 in amino acids: CATSDLAGVEDTQYF. The CDR3 region has the DNA TGTGCCACCAGTGATTTAGCGGGAGTAGAAGATACGCAGTATTTT. The chain carries TRBV24-1 and TRBJ2-3, with 8 bases fitting TRBD2. Per germline, CDR1 KGHDR and CDR2 SFDVKD. The J segment lost 5 bases and the V segment lost 1 base, leaving 4 bases of the junction unmatched. The CDR3 covers 15 residues.

CDR3 sequence: CASSWTRGLNTEAFF. In DNA, the CDR3 is TGCGCCAGCAGCTGGACCAGGGGGTTGAACACTGAAGCTTTCTTT. This chain uses TRBV5-1 with TRBJ1-1; 7 nucleotides line up with TRBD1. The germline V gene has CDR1 SGHRS and CDR2 YFSETQ. The junction had 5 bases not matched to a gene; V was cut back by 3 bases and J by 0 bases. This CDR3 is built from 15 residues.

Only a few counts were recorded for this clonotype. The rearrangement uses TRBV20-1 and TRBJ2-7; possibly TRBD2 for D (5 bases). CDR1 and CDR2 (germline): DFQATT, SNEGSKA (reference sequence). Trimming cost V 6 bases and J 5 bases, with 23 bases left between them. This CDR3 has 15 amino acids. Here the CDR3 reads CSATTDSARRDEQYF. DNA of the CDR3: TGCAGTGCCACCACAGACTCTGCCCGGCGGGACGAGCAGTACTTC.

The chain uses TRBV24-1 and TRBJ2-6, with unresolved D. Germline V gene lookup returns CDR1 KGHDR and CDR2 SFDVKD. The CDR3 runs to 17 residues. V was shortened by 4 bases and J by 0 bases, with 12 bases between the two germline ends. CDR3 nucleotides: TGTGCCACCAGTGAACCACCGGCCGGCTCTGGGGCCAACGTCCTGACTTTC. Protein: CATSEPPAGSGANVLTF.

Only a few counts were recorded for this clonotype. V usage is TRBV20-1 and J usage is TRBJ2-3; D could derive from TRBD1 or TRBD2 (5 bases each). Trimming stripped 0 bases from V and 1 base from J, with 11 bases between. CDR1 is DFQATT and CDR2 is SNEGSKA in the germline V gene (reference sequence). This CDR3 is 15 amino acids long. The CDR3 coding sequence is TGCAGTGCTAGAGATTCGGGGCTGGGCACAGATACGCAGTATTTT. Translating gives CSARDSGLGTDTQYF.

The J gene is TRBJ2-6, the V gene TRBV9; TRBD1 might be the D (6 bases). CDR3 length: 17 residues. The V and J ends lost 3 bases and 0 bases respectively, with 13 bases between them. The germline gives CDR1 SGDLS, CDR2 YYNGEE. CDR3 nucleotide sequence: TGTGCCAGCAGCGAGGACAGATTAGGCTCTGGGGCCAACGTCCTGACTTTC. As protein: CASSEDRLGSGANVLTF.

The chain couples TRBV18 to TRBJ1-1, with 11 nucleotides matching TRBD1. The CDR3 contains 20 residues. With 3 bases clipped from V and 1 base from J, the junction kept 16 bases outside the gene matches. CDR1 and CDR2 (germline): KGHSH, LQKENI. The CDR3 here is CASSPFGTGGGIVANTEAFF. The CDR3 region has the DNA TGTGCCAGCTCACCGTTCGGGACAGGGGGTGGGATCGTGGCGAACACTGAAGCTTTCTTT.

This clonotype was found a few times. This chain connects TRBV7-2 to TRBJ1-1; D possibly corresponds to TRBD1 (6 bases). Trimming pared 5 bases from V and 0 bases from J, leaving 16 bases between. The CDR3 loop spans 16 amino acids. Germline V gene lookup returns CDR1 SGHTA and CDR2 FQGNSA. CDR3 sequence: CASSPVGTFMNTEAFF. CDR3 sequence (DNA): TGTGCCAGCAGCCCAGTGGGGACATTCATGAACACTGAAGCTTTCTTT. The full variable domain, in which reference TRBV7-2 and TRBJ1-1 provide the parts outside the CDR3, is GAGVSQSPSNKVTEKGKDVELRCDPISGHTALYWYRQSLGQGLEFLIYFQGNSAPDKSGLPSDRFSAERTGGSVSTLTIQRTQQEDSAVYLCASSPVGTFMNTEAFFGQGTRLTVV.

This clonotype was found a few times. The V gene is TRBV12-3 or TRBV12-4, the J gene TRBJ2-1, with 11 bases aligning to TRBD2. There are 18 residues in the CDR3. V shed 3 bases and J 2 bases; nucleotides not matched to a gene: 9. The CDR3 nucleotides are TGTGCCAGCAGTTTGTCGAGGGGACTAGCGGCGACCTACAATGAGCAGTTCTTC. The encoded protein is CASSLSRGLAATYNEQFF.

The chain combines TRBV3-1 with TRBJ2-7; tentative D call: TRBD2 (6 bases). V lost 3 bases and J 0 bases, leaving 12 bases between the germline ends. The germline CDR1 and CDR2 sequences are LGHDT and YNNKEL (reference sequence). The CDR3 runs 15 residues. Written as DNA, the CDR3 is TGTGCCAGCAGCCACGGAGCGGGCAGCTCCTACGAGCAGTACTTC. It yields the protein CASSHGAGSSYEQYF.

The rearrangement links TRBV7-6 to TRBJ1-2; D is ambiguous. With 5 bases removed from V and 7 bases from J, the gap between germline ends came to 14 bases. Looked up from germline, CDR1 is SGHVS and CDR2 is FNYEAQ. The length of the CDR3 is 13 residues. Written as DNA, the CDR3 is TGTGCCAGCAGCCTAAGCGAGGGAGCTGGCTACACCTTC. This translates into CASSLSEGAGYTF. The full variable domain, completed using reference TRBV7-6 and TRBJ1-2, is GAGVSQSPRYKVTKRGQDVALRCDPISGHVSLYWYRQALGQGPEFLTYFNYEAQQDKSGLPNDRFSAERPEGSISTLTIQRTEQRDSAMYRCASSLSEGAGYTFGSGTRLTVV.

The CDR3 sequence is CASSAIGLDQETQYF. The CDR3 DNA reads as TGTGCCAGCAGTGCAATAGGGCTAGACCAAGAGACCCAGTACTTC. V and J are TRBV2 and TRBJ2-5; D remains unclear. V lost 4 bases, J lost 0 bases, and 12 bases lay in between. In germline, CDR1 is SNHLY, CDR2 FYNNEI. The CDR3 consists of 15 residues.

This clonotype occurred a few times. The CDR3 spells CATSLTDNTDTQYF. The CDR3 region has the DNA TGTGCCACCAGTTTGACAGATAACACAGATACGCAGTATTTT. V gene TRBV24-1 combines with J gene TRBJ2-3, with D maybe TRBD1 (5 bases). Germline loops: CDR1 KGHDR, CDR2 SFDVKD. V lost 6 bases to trimming and J lost 2 bases, with 11 bases between them. The CDR3 is 14 amino acids.

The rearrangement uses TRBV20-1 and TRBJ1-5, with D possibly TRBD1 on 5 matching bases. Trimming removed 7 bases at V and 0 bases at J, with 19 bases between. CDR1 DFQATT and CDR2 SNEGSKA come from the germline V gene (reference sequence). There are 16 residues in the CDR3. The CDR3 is CSEPGTSQNSNQPQHF. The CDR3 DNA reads TGCAGTGAGCCCGGGACGTCTCAAAATAGCAATCAGCCCCAGCATTTT.